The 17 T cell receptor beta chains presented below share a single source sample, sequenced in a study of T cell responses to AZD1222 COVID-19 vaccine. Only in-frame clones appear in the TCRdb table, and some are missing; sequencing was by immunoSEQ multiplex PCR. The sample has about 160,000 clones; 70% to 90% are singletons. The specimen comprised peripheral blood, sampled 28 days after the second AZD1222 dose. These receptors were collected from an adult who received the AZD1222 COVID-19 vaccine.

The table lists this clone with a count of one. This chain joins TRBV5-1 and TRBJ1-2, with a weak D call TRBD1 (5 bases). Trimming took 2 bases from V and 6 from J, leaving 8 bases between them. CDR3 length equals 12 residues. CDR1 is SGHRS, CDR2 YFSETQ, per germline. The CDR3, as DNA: TGCGCCAGCAGCTTCGGGGCCGATGGCTACACCTTC. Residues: CASSFGADGYTF.

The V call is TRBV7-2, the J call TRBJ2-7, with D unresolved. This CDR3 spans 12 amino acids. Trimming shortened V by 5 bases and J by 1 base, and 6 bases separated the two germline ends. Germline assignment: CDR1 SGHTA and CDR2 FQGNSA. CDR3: CASSLRSYEQYF. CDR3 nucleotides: TGTGCCAGCAGCCTTCGTTCCTACGAGCAGTACTTC.

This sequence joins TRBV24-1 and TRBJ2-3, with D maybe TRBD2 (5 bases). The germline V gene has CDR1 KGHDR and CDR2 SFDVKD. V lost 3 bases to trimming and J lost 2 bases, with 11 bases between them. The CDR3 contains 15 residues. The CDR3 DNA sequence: TGTGCCACCAGTGATGCCGGGATAGCCACAGATACGCAGTATTTT. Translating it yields CATSDAGIATDTQYF.

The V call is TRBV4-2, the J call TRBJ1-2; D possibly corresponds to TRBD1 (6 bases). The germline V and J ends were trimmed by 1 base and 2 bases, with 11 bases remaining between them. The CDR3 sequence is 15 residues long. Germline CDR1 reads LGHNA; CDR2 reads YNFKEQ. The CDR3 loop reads CASSQGDGTNYGYTF. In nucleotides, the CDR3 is TGTGCCAGCAGCCAAGGCGATGGGACAAACTATGGCTACACCTTC.

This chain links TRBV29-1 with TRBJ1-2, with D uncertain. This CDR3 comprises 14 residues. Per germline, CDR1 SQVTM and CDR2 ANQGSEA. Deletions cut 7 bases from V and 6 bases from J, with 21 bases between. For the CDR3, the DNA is TGCAGCGCGGATACGACTCGTTTCACGGATGGCTACACCTTC. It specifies CSADTTRFTDGYTF.

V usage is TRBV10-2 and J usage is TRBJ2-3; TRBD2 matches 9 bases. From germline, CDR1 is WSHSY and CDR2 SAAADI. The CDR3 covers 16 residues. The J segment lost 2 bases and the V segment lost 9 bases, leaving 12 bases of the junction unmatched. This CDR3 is CASRPWTSVDTDTQYF. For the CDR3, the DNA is TGCGCCAGTAGGCCGTGGACTAGCGTAGACACAGATACGCAGTATTTT.

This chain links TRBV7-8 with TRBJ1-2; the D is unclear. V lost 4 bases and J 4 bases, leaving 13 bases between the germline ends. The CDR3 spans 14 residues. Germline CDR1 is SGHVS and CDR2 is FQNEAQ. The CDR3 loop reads CASSSVTGGYGYTF. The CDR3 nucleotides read TGTGCCAGCAGCTCAGTCACGGGCGGCTATGGCTACACCTTC.

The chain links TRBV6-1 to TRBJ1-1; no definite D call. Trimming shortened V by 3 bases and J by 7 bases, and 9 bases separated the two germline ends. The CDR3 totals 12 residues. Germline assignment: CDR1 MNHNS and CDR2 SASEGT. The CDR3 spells CASSEEGSEAFF. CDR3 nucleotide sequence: TGTGCCAGCAGTGAGGAGGGCAGTGAAGCTTTCTTT.

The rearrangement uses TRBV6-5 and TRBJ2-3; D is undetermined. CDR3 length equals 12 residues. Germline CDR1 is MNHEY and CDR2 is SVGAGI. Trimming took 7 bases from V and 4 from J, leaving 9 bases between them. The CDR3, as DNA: TGTGCCAGCACCCTCCTGGCAGATACGCAGTATTTT. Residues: CASTLLADTQYF.

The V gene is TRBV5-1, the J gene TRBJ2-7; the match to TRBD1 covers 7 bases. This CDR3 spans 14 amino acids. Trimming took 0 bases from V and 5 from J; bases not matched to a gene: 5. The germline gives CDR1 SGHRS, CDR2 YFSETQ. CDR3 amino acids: CASSLGQGTDEQYF. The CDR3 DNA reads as TGCGCCAGCAGCTTGGGACAGGGTACGGACGAGCAGTACTTC.

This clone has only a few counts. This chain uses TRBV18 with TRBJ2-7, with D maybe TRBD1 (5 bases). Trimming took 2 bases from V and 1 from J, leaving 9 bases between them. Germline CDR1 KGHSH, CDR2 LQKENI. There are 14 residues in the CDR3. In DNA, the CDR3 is TGTGCCAGCTCACCAGACAGCTTGTCCTACGAGCAGTACTTC. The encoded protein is CASSPDSLSYEQYF.

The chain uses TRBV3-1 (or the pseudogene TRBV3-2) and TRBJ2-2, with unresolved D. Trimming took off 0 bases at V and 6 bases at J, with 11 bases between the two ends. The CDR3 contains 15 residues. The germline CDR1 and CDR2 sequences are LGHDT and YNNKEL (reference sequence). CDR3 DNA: TGTGCCAGCAGCCAAGATCGAGCAGACTCCGGGGAGCTGTTTTTT. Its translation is CASSQDRADSGELFF.

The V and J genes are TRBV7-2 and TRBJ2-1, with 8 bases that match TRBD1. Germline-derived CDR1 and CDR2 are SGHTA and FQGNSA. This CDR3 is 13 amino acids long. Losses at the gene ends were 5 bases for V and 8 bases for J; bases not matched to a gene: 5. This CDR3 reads CASSTPRGHEQFF. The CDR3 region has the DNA TGTGCCAGCAGCACACCCAGGGGGCATGAGCAGTTCTTC.

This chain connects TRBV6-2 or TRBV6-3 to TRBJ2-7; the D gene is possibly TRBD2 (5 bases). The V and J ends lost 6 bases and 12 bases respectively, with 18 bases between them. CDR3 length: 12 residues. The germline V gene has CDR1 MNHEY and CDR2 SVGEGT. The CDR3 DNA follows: TGTGCCAGCAGCGATGCAGCTCCTGGGAGGTACTTC. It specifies CASSDAAPGRYF.

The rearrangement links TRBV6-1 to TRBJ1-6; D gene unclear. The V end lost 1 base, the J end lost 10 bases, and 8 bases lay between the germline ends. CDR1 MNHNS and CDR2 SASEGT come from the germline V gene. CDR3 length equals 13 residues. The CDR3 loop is CASSEERLSPLHF. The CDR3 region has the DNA TGTGCCAGCAGTGAAGAGCGGTTATCACCCCTCCACTTT.

Written as DNA, the CDR3 is TGTGCCAGGGGGTTAGTTGGGGGGCGCGGCCACACTGAAGCTTTCTTT. It translates to CARGLVGGRGHTEAFF. The chain couples TRBV6-6 to TRBJ1-1; TRBD1 is a possible D gene (6 bases). Between the trimmed V and J ends, which lost 9 bases and 3 bases, there was a span of 23 bases. The CDR3 is 16 amino acids. Germline V lookup: CDR1 MNHNY, CDR2 SVGAGI (reference sequence).

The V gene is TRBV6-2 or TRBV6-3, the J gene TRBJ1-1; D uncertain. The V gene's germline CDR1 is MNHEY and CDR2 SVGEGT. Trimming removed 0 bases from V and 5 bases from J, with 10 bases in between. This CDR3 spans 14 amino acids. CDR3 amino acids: CASSYSGERTEAFF. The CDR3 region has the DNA TGTGCCAGCAGTTACTCGGGTGAGAGGACTGAAGCTTTCTTT.